The following is a T cell receptor beta chain sequence with its context. The germline CDR1 and CDR2 sequences are MNHNS and SASEGT. The CDR3 covers 14 residues. The junction had 6 bases not matched to a gene; V was cut back by 5 bases and J by 6 bases. Authors' methods: By means of reference gene primer amplification, nucleated cell counts were estimated. Libraries were prepared by immunoSEQ multiplex PCR; TCRdb keeps only in-frame clonotypes and omits some of them. V and J calls and clone size follow that table, whereas D and trimming were derived from the DNA. The sample includes roughly 350,000 clones, 75% to 90% of them seen just once. This sample was taken from a study of blood T cell repertoires in COVID-19. Study in general: Spain, Italy and the United States supplied samples that represented acute and convalescent COVID-19. Nucleic acid was either cDNA or gDNA, and it came from T cells, B-cell-depleted T cells, or PBMCs.

The clonotype originates from a young woman with acute or convalescent COVID-19. This chain uses TRBV6-1 with TRBJ2-2; TRBD2 aligns across 7 bases. The sample comprised peripheral blood. The CDR3 spells CASSYRGVAGELFF. DNA of the CDR3: TGTGCCAGCAGTTATCGGGGGGTCGCCGGGGAGCTGTTTTTT.